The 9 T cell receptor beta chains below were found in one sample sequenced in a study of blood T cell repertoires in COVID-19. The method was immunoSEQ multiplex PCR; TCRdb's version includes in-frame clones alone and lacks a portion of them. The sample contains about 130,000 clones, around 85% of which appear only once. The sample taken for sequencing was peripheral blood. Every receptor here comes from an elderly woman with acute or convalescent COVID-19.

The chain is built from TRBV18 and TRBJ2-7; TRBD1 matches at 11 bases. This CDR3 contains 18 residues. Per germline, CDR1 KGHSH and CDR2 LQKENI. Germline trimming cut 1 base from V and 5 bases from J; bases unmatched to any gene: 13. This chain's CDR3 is CASSPLNPGTGGGNEQYF. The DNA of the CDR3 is TGTGCCAGCTCACCACTCAACCCCGGGACAGGGGGAGGGAACGAGCAGTACTTC. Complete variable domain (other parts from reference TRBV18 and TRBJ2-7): NAGVMQNPRHLVRRRGQEARLRCSPMKGHSHVYWYRQLPEEGLKFMVYLQKENIIDESGMPKERFSAEFPKEGPSILRIQQVVRGDSAAYFCASSPLNPGTGGGNEQYFGPGTRLTVT.

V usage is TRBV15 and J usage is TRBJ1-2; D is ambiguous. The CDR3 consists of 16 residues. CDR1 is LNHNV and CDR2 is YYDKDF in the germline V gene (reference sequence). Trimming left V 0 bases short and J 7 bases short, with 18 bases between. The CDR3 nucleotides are TGTGCCACCAGCAGAGATTTGGAGTATACGGTCTCTGGCTACACCTTC. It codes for CATSRDLEYTVSGYTF.

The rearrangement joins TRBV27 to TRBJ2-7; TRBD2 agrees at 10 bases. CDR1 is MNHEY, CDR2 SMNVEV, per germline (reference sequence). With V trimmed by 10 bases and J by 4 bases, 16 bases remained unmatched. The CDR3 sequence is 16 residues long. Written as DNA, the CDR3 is TGTGCCACCGAATCACTCTCTAGCGGGGGTTATTACGAGCAGTACTTC. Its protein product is CATESLSSGGYYEQYF.

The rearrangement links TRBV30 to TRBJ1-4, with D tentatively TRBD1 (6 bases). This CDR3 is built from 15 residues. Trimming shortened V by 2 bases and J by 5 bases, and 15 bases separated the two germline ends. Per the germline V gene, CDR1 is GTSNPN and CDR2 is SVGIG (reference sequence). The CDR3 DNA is TGTGCCTGGAGTCAACAGGGTATAAGCAATGAAAAACTGTTTTTT. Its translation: CAWSQQGISNEKLFF.

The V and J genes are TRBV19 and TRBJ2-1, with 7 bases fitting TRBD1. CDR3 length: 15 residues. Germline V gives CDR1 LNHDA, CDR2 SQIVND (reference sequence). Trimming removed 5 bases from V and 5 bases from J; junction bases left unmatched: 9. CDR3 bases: TGTGCCAGTAGTGAAGGGGGCCGGCCTAACAATGAGCAGTTCTTC. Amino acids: CASSEGGRPNNEQFF.

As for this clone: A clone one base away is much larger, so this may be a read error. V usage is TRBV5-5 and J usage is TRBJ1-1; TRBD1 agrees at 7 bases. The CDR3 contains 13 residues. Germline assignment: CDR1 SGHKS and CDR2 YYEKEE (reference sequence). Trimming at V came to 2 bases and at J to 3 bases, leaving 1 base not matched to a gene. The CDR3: CASSFQGDTEAFF. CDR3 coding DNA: TGTGCCAGCAGCTTTCAGGGGGACACTGAAGCTTTCTTT.

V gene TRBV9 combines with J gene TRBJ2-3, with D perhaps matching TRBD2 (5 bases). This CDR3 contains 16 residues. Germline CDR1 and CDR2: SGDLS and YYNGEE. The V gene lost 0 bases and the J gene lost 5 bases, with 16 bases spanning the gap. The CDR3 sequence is CASSVGRGLVEDTQYF. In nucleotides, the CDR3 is TGTGCCAGCAGCGTAGGTCGGGGATTAGTGGAAGATACGCAGTATTTT.

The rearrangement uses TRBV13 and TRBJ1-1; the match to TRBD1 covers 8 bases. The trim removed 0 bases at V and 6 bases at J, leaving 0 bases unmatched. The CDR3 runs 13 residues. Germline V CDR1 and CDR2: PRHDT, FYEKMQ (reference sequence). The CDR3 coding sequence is TGTGCCAGCAGCTTAGGGGACAGGGCTGAAGCTTTCTTT. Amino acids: CASSLGDRAEAFF.

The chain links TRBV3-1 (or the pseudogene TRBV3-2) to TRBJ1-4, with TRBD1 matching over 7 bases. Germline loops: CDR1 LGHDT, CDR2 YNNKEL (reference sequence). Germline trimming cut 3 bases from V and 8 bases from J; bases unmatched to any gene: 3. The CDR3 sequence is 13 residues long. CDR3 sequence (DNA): TGTGCCAGCAGCCAGGGGACAGAGGAAAAACTGTTTTTT. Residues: CASSQGTEEKLFF.